This TCR beta chain was obtained from a study of read filtering for tumor transcriptome and immune sequencing. At the level of the study: TCR-mapped reads were about 4 to 11 million with IR-seq versus about 85 to 1,300 with RNA-seq.

From roughly 0.4 ug of RNA, a library with molecular barcoded alpha/delta and beta/gamma adaptors was made. TCRdb called the reads again in MiXCR, with one record for every CDR3 protein. This sample has about 86,000 distinct CDR3 sequences; approximately 13% occur once, and the top ten carry under 15%. The germline V gene has CDR1 SGHTA and CDR2 FQGNSA. The V end was cut by 6 bases, the J end by 0 bases, with 11 bases between. The CDR3 runs 14 residues. This clonotype came up many times. The J gene is TRBJ1-1, the V gene TRBV7-2; D gene uncertain. The sample was a population of CD138-negative cells sorted from bone marrow. This receptor was obtained from a donor at least 40 years old with multiple myeloma. The chain's CDR3 is CASRPASLNTEAFF. DNA for the CDR3: TGTGCCAGCAGGCCCGCCAGCCTGAACACTGAAGCTTTCTTT.